This T cell receptor (beta chain) was sequenced in a study of cytomegalovirus exposure and HLA in healthy donors (dated by TCRdb to about 2017). Broadly, across the study: According to an earlier analysis of 450 to 650 of the donors, some 180 million T cells yielded 90 million to 130 million unique TCR beta sequences and more than 250 Gb of sequence data. A later genetic analysis took genome-wide SNP genotypes for about 55% of the roughly 700 donors and used that subset as a discovery cohort. In a later analysis, previously published TCR beta repertoires from some 640 donors were re-analyzed and high-resolution HLA genotyping was added so that TCR occurrence patterns could be studied. Typing coverage varied by locus: roughly 620-640 donors for A, B, C, DRB1 and DQB1; roughly 510 for DQA1; 606 for DPA1; roughly 450 for DPB1. To decide whether each TCR beta V gene segment behaved as functional or pseudogenic, an earlier analysis of fewer than 750 of the donors relied on high-throughput TCR beta sequencing. On average, roughly 250,000 unique TCR beta nucleotide sequences were sequenced per donor among 300 to 500 genotyped donors of the cohort, with 15% to 20% of those sequences being non-productive. Class I and class II HLA loci were covered by the typing at four-digit resolution. The later analysis used no new phenotypic data to find candidate immune exposures, relying instead on TCR beta sequences and their occurrence across donors. The genetic ancestry cluster associated with self-reported Caucasian donors included approximately 85% of the 398 genotyped donors. Around 320 gigabases of sequencing data and approximately 85 million unique TCR sequences were included in an early release covering roughly 700 HLA-typed donors. Every discovery cohort repertoire had been produced on one sequencing platform. The study was designed to test whether signatures of past pathogen exposure could be identified by cataloging public T cell receptors. A separate validation cohort of roughly 120 different subjects was used in addition to the approximately 700-subject first cohort. Using immunosequencing, the study profiled T cell repertoires from about 620 subjects and related those repertoires to cytomegalovirus serostatus. The study combined high-throughput TCR immunosequencing, statistical association of individual TCRs with disease status, and machine learning to predict cytomegalovirus infection status. Roughly 5 DR-DQ haplotypes were handled as single units for association and clustering, since linkage in the cohort was strong. Donor age, sex, ethnicity and CMV serostatus were compiled together with the repertoire data.

The protocol used for the library was the immunoSEQ multiplex PCR assay. For the multiplex PCR, a mixture combining 60 forward primers for TCR Vbeta segments and 13 reverse primers for TCR Jbeta segments was used. A multiplex PCR assay on genomic DNA amplified the CDR3 region of rearranged TCR beta genes. Amplified TCR beta libraries were sequenced as 87-base-pair reads on the Illumina HiSeq System. Per the source publication's procedure: A later analysis counted about 76 million unique TCR beta chains across the roughly 700 repertoires, and about 10 million of these chains were shared by at least two donors. A nearest-neighbor algorithm error-corrected the raw reads and collapsed the reads into unique sequences, merging closely related sequences to remove PCR and sequencing errors. CDR3 sequences were aligned to IMGT reference sequences to assign V, D and J gene segments. For a sequence to be retained, a match of at least six nucleotides was required to both a V gene segment and a J gene segment. Rearrangements were called productive when the CDR3 lacked stop codons and stayed in frame with V and J; all others were non-productive. Following IMGT convention, CDR3 was defined as the stretch from the second conserved V-encoded cysteine up to the conserved J-encoded phenylalanine. The earlier analysis of 550 to 650 of the donors excluded any sequence lacking an unambiguous match to a single V gene segment. In an earlier analysis of 587 of the donors, a V segment was called functional when productive rearrangements were above 56.7%, and segregating when the standard deviation between donors exceeded 5%. To diagnose cytomegalovirus status from the catalog of TCR beta chain sequences, a statistical classification framework was built. A later analysis assigned V and J genes by comparing TCR nucleotide sequences with IMGT/GENE-DB human TR gene sequences. Using the TCRdist pipeline, a later analysis assigned CDR3 sequences along with most-parsimonious VDJ recombination scenarios. A later analysis defined each TCR beta chain by its CDR3 amino acid sequence plus V-gene family, and excluded reads lacking a unique V-gene family. To address suspected cross-contamination and a sequencing artifact, a later analysis removed under 600 highly shared, low-generation-probability nucleotide sequences. In a later analysis, a clonal expansion index for each public chain was calculated from normalized within-repertoire ranks of inferred template counts. In a later analysis, generation probabilities were computed using a VDJ recombination model fitted to out-of-frame rearrangements, and the results were checked against IGoR. In a later analysis, TCR-TCR, TCR-HLA and TCR-CMV co-occurrence was scored with hypergeometric tests, and a repertoire-size bias correction was applied to TCR pairs. To estimate false discovery rates, a later analysis permuted the HLA or CMV assignments 20 times. A later analysis grouped co-occurring TCRs with DBSCAN, adding TCRdist sequence similarity when clustering within HLA-allele-positive subsets. Repertoires with fewer than 30,000 or more than 120,000 public chains were left out of co-occurrence clustering, as were about five repertoires with anomalous nucleotide sharing. TCRdb re-hosts the immuneACCESS table, in-frame sequences only. Its copies lack some clones; in the studies checked, an unresolved V gene accounts for under half of them, and the cause for the rest is not known. V, J and clone size reflect that table, while D and trimming were determined from the DNA. Within this sample are 90,000 to 130,000 clones, with about four fifths of them counted one time only. The ten largest clones take up 22% of the sample.

Here V drops 5 bases and J drops 2 bases, and the junction holds 5 bases not matched to any gene. CDR1 and CDR2, looked up from the germline V gene, are SGHTA and FQGNSA. From its cysteine to its valine, the CDR3 spans 14 amino acids. Of all the DNA, just the CDR3 is kept, 42 bases in frame from base 1. The study at large found these results: At a false discovery rate of 0.05, a later analysis linked under 20,000 TCR beta sequences to specific HLA alleles. A further reported finding was that TCR beta sequences accurately predicted the HLA-A and HLA-B alleles for most subjects in the first cohort. The only immune exposure information available for the cohort was CMV serostatus. The authors suggested that the approach could potentially be generalized to other disease states and immunological phenotypes. Correlated functional status among segregating V segments might reflect linkage disequilibrium, but an unknown experimental factor could not be ruled out. In an earlier analysis of approximately 600 of the donors, most TCR beta V segments were observed in productive rearrangements about 90% or about 30% of the time, broadly matching IMGT annotations. A group of highly shared sequence variants was considered likely to be a technical artifact of the sequencing pipeline. In a later analysis, several top co-occurrence clusters were reported to appear linked to parvovirus B19, influenza, CMV and Epstein-Barr virus. Some IMGT-functional V segments, including TRBV6-2 and TRBV6-3, could not be distinguished by the 87-base-pair reads and were therefore excluded. Because HLA typing was missing for some donors at each locus, association tests included only the typed subset. A later analysis found that TCR association rates varied across HLA loci, with DRB1 alleles showing the most associated TCRs and HLA-C alleles the fewest. According to a later analysis, most CMV-associated TCR beta chains appeared to be HLA-restricted, and the HLA associations seemed to be driven largely by CMV exposure. Strong co-occurrence of HLA alleles, especially DR and DQ, made assigning TCR associations to individual alleles difficult. Because counts were too low, about 18 rarely observed V segments, including chromosome 9 orphons, were left out of the earlier analysis of approximately 500 of the donors. V-gene and J-gene trimming of TCR beta chains was associated with a missense DCLRE1C variant in a later genetic analysis, and the association was replicated in an independent cohort. In this cohort, only TCR beta chains were sequenced, and detectable features were limited by the absence of alpha or paired-chain data. A total of 150 to 200 TCR beta chains were listed by the study as associated with cytomegalovirus. Three of the identified cytomegalovirus-associated TCR beta chains were confirmed in vitro to be specific for cytomegalovirus antigens. Compared with the roughly 710-donor mean, donors in an Asian-associated ancestry cluster had fewer N-insertions in productive TCRs, according to a later genetic analysis. In a later analysis, HLA-associated TCR beta chains showed more clonal expansion and lower generation probabilities than non-associated chains that were equally common. Most TCR sequences were seen in very few donors, while some public TCRs were found in many individuals. The classifier was reported to diagnose cytomegalovirus status with high specificity and sensitivity in both the original cohort and the validation cohort. Presence/absence analyses assumed roughly uniform sequencing depth across donors, an assumption that may not hold.

With respect to this clone: The antigen it recognizes is unknown. Per-nucleotide qualities are absent, and no much larger clonotype sits a single base away.

The cohort consisted of approximately 690 healthy bone marrow donors. At the time of sampling, all cohort members were nominally healthy, though unrecorded immune exposures were likely present. The donor was CMV seropositive and belonged to the group of about 290 seropositive cohort members. Every donor gave a peripheral blood sample, and the peripheral blood mononuclear cells from that sample were used for TCR beta sequencing. The Qiagen DNeasy Blood Extraction Kit was used to extract genomic DNA from the blood cell samples. The clonotype originates from a man aged 30 to 45 in good health and CMV-seropositive. The V gene is TRBV7-2 and the J gene is TRBJ2-7; the central 8 bases match TRBD1. The sequenced sample consisted of PBMCs. The DNA reads as follows: TGTGCCAGCAGCCGCAGGGGGCAAGCCTACGAGCAGTACGTC. The encoded protein is CASSRRGQAYEQYV.